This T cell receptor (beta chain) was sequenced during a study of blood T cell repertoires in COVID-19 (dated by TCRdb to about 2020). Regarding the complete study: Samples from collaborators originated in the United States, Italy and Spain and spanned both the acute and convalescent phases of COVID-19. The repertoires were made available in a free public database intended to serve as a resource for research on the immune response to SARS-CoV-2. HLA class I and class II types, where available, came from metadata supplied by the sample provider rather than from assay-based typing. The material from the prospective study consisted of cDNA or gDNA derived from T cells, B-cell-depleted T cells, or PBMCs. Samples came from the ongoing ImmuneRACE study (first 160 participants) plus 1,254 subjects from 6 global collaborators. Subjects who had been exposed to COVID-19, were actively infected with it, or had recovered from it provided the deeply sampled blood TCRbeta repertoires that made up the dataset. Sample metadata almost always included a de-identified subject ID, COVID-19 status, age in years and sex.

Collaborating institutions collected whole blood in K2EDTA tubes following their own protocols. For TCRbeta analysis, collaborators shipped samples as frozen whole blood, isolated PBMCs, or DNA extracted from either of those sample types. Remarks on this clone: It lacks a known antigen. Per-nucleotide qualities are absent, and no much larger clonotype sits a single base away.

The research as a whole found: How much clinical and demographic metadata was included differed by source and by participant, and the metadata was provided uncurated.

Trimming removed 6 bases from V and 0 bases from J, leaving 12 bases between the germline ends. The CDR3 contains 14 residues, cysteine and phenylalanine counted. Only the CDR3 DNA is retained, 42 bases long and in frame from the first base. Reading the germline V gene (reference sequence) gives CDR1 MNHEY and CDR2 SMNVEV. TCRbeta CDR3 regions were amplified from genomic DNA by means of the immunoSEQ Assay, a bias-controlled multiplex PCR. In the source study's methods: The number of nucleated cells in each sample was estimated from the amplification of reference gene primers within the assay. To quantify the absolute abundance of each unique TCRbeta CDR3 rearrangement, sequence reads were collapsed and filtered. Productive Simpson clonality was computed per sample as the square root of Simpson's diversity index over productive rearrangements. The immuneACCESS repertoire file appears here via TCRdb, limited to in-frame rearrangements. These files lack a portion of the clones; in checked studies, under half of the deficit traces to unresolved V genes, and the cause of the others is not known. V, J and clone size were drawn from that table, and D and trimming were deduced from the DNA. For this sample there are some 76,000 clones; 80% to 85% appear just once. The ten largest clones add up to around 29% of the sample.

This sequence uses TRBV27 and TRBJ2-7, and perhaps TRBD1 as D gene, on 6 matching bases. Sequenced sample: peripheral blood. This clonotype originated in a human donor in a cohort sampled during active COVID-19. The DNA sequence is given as TGTGCCAGCAGCACAGGGTTAAGCTCCTACGAGCAGTACTTC. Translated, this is CASSTGLSSYEQYF.